The 28 T cell receptor beta chains given below trace back to one sample, sequenced in a study of cytomegalovirus exposure and HLA in healthy donors. The primer mix had 60 Vbeta and 13 Jbeta primers. Method: immunoSEQ multiplex PCR; TCRdb's copy keeps in-frame clones and lacks some. The sample carries approximately 200,000 clones, almost 80% recorded once. Sample: PBMCs. All receptors come from a woman aged 18-29 years in good health and CMV-seronegative.

The rearrangement uses TRBV28 and TRBJ1-2, with TRBD1 matching 10 bases. With 3 bases clipped from V and 4 bases from J, the junction kept 5 bases outside the gene matches. There are 15 residues in the CDR3. Germline V CDR1 and CDR2: MDHEN, SYDVKM. The CDR3 loop is CASSFPGDRGYGYTF. Written as DNA, the CDR3 is TGTGCCAGCAGTTTCCCCGGGGACAGGGGCTATGGCTACACCTTC.

The genes are TRBV6-1 and TRBJ1-2, with TRBD1 matching 10 bases. V lost 8 bases and J lost 5; bases outside the gene matches: 8. The CDR3 totals 14 residues. From germline, CDR1 is MNHNS and CDR2 SASEGT. DNA for the CDR3: TGTGCCAGCGACCTAGGACAGGGGGTATATGGCTACACCTTC. This encodes CASDLGQGVYGYTF.

This clone was recorded once. Here the CDR3 DNA reads TGCGCCAGCAGCCAAGGATGGACAGGTCCCGAAGTGGCTGAAGCTTTCTTT. Translated: CASSQGWTGPEVAEAFF. The rearrangement uses TRBV4-3 and TRBJ1-1, with TRBD1 matching 7 bases. There are 17 residues in the CDR3. V was pared by 1 base and J by 6 bases, with 14 bases of the junction left unmatched. Looked up from germline, CDR1 is LGHNA and CDR2 is YSLEER.

This chain links TRBV27 with TRBJ2-7, with D possibly TRBD1 on 6 matching bases. This CDR3 spans 15 amino acids. Per the germline V gene, CDR1 is MNHEY and CDR2 is SMNVEV (reference sequence). Trimming stripped 6 bases from V and 3 bases from J, with 18 bases between. The CDR3, as DNA: TGTGCCAGCAGCCAGACAGGCTTCGGGTTCTACGAGCAGTACTTC. This sequence encodes CASSQTGFGFYEQYF.

V usage is TRBV29-1 and J usage is TRBJ1-2; TRBD1 might be the D (5 bases). V gave up 2 bases and J gave up 13 bases, with 14 bases separating them. Germline V gene data show CDR1 as SQVTM and CDR2 as ANQGSEA. This CDR3 spans 11 amino acids. The CDR3 sequence: CSVEIQGVTTF. As DNA, the CDR3 is TGCAGCGTTGAAATCCAGGGCGTTACCACCTTC.

CDR3: CASSLEVSGANVLTF. The CDR3 DNA follows: TGTGCCAGCAGTTTGGAGGTCTCTGGGGCCAACGTCCTGACTTTC. The chain couples TRBV28 to TRBJ2-6; tentatively, D is TRBD2 (5 bases). The CDR3 spans 15 residues. V shed 3 bases and J shed 0 bases, with 6 bases lying between them. Germline assignment: CDR1 MDHEN and CDR2 SYDVKM.

This chain links TRBV27 with TRBJ2-1; 9 bases match TRBD1. Germline V CDR1 and CDR2: MNHEY, SMNVEV (reference sequence). The length of the CDR3 is 14 residues. The V segment lost 6 bases and the J segment 3 bases; nucleotides outside the gene matches: 3. The CDR3 reads CASRRQGVYNEQFF. CDR3 sequence (DNA): TGTGCCAGCAGAAGACAGGGGGTCTACAATGAGCAGTTCTTC.

Comment on this clone: A junction boundary mismatches the germline segment, possibly from a read error. This sequence joins TRBV10-3 and TRBJ1-5, with D maybe TRBD1 (6 bases). Germline CDR1 reads ENHRY; CDR2 reads SYGVKD. The CDR3 sequence is 13 residues long. The CDR3 loop reads CAVRRDINQPQHF. CDR3 DNA sequence: TGTGCCGTCAGACGGGACATCAATCAGCCCCAGCATTTT.

To note about this clone: Germline and junction disagree at one end, which may indicate a read error. The chain recombines TRBV7-7 with TRBJ2-3; TRBD1 matches 7 bases. The CDR3 totals 14 residues. Germline V gives CDR1 SSHAT, CDR2 FNYEAQ (reference sequence). For the CDR3, the DNA is TGTGCTAGCAGCGCCACAGGGGTCGCAGATACGCAGTATTTT. Encoded protein: CASSATGVADTQYF. The full variable domain, rest sourced from reference TRBV7-7 and TRBJ2-3, is GAGVSQSPRYKVTKRGQDVTLRCDPISSHATLYWYQQALGQGPEFLTYFNYEAQPDKSGLPSDRFSAERPEGSISTLTIQRTEQRDSAMYRCASSATGVADTQYFGPGTRLTVL.

The chain carries TRBV18 and TRBJ1-3; no reliable D call. The CDR3 sequence is 15 residues long. Germline values: CDR1 KGHSH, CDR2 LQKENI. Trimming left V 3 bases short and J 0 bases short, with 9 bases between. The DNA of the CDR3 is TGTGCCAGCTCACCGGGAGAAAGCTCTGGAAACACCATATATTTT. Its translation is CASSPGESSGNTIYF.

This clone was seen a few times. V gene TRBV28 combines with J gene TRBJ1-2; D possibly corresponds to TRBD1 (5 bases). The CDR3 spans 12 residues. Trimming took off 7 bases at V and 1 base at J, with 7 bases between the two ends. Germline loops: CDR1 MDHEN, CDR2 SYDVKM. The CDR3 region is CASKDSNYGYTF. DNA of the CDR3: TGTGCCAGCAAAGACAGTAACTATGGCTACACCTTC.

The chain recombines TRBV25-1 with TRBJ2-7; D is perhaps TRBD1 (6 bases). Per germline, CDR1 MGHDK and CDR2 SYGVNS. This CDR3 is built from 16 residues. The germline V and J ends were trimmed by 1 base and 2 bases, with 15 bases remaining between them. CDR3 bases: TGTGCCAGCAGTGAATTTACTCCGGGACATGCCTACGAGCAGTACTTC. This codes for CASSEFTPGHAYEQYF.

The V and J genes are TRBV4-1 and TRBJ2-7; possible D gene TRBD1, 6 bases. The CDR3 is made up of 14 amino acids. Germline loops: CDR1 MGHRA, CDR2 YSYEKL. With 0 bases removed from V and 0 bases from J, the gap between germline ends came to 6 bases. CDR3 coding DNA: TGCGCCAGCAGCCAAGAGGACAGCTCCTACGAGCAGTACTTC. This translates into CASSQEDSSYEQYF.

The chain is built from TRBV6-6 and TRBJ1-5; D gene uncertain. The germline V and J ends were trimmed by 9 bases and 5 bases, with 20 bases remaining between them. This CDR3 region has 15 residues. The germline gives CDR1 MNHNY, CDR2 SVGAGI (reference sequence). This chain's CDR3 is CASLNPEGSHQPQHF. DNA of the CDR3: TGTGCCAGTTTGAATCCCGAGGGATCCCATCAGCCCCAGCATTTT.

The rearrangement joins TRBV27 to TRBJ1-1, with 12 positions matching TRBD1. Trimming cost V 6 bases and J 2 bases; bases outside gene matches: 4. Per the germline V gene, CDR1 is MNHEY and CDR2 is SMNVEV (reference sequence). The CDR3 length is 15 residues. The CDR3: CASRLGQGANTEAFF. CDR3 in DNA: TGTGCCAGCAGGCTGGGACAGGGGGCTAACACTGAAGCTTTCTTT.

The V gene is TRBV29-1, the J gene TRBJ1-1; unclear D gene. The CDR3 has 10 residues. The V gene's germline CDR1 is SQVTM and CDR2 ANQGSEA. Deletions cut 6 bases from V and 2 bases from J, with 4 bases between. The CDR3 region has the DNA TGCAGCGTCGTTAACACTGAAGCTTTCTTT. Its translation is CSVVNTEAFF.

The J gene is TRBJ1-1, the V gene TRBV9; 9 bases fit TRBD1. With 3 bases clipped from V and 3 bases from J, the junction kept 3 bases outside the gene matches. The germline gives CDR1 SGDLS, CDR2 YYNGEE. The CDR3 consists of 14 residues. The CDR3 DNA is TGTGCCAGCAGCGACGGACAGGGGTACACTGAAGCTTTCTTT. As protein: CASSDGQGYTEAFF.

The gene calls are TRBV7-2 and TRBJ1-1; unclear D gene. The CDR3 loop spans 14 amino acids. Germline assignment: CDR1 SGHTA and CDR2 FQGNSA. Trimming removed 4 bases from V and 1 base from J, with 10 bases in between. The CDR3 DNA follows: TGTGCCAGCAGCTCCCGTACCGGGAACACTGAAGCTTTCTTT. It specifies CASSSRTGNTEAFF.

This chain connects TRBV27 to TRBJ1-4; D unresolved. The germline V gene encodes CDR1 MNHEY and CDR2 SMNVEV (reference sequence). The CDR3 runs to 13 residues. The germline V and J ends were trimmed by 7 bases and 6 bases, with 12 bases remaining between them. CDR3 nucleotide sequence: TGTGCCAGCAAGAGCGGCCTGGATGAAAAACTGTTTTTT. Encoded protein: CASKSGLDEKLFF. Looking up the rest from reference TRBV27 and TRBJ1-4 gives the full variable domain: EAQVTQNPRYLITVTGKKLTVTCSQNMNHEYMSWYRQDPGLGLRQIYYSMNVEVTDKGDVPEGYKVSRKEKRNFPLILESPSPNQTSLYFCASKSGLDEKLFFGSGTQLSVL.

The chain links TRBV5-1 to TRBJ2-2; maybe TRBD2 (5 bases). Trimming took 1 base from V and 7 from J, leaving 14 bases between them. CDR1 and CDR2 (germline): SGHRS, YFSETQ. This CDR3 has 15 residues. CDR3 sequence (DNA): TGCGCCAGCAGCTTGACCCCGGGAAAAGGCGGGGAGCTGTTTTTT. This translates into CASSLTPGKGGELFF.

The rearrangement links TRBV19 to TRBJ1-1; 7 bases are a match to TRBD1. Germline trimming cut 6 bases from V and 11 bases from J; bases unmatched to any gene: 6. The CDR3 consists of 11 residues. Germline lookup yields CDR1 LNHDA and CDR2 SQIVND (reference sequence). CDR3 DNA sequence: TGTGCCAGTAGCCAACAGGGGATGGCTTTCTTT. This sequence encodes CASSQQGMAFF.

The gene calls are TRBV27 and TRBJ1-5, with D perhaps matching TRBD1 (6 bases). V lost 5 bases and J 4 bases, leaving 15 bases between the germline ends. The germline CDR1 and CDR2 sequences are MNHEY and SMNVEV (reference sequence). The length of the CDR3 is 15 residues. DNA for the CDR3: TGTGCCAGCAGTCCCGCAGGGGTGGGTAATCAGCCCCAGCATTTT. It specifies CASSPAGVGNQPQHF.

The chain joins TRBV27 to TRBJ1-6; D perhaps matches TRBD1 (5 bases). CDR1 and CDR2 from the germline V gene are MNHEY and SMNVEV (reference sequence). The CDR3 has 13 residues. DNA for the CDR3: TGTGCTGGGGGGAGCTCCTATAATTCACCCCTCCACTTT. Translating it yields CAGGSSYNSPLHF.

This rearrangement joins TRBV4-1 to TRBJ2-7, with 12 bases that match TRBD2. The J segment lost 2 bases and the V segment lost 4 bases, leaving 6 bases of the junction unmatched. Germline V CDR1 and CDR2: MGHRA, YSYEKL. The CDR3 runs to 16 residues. CDR3 nucleotides: TGCGCCAGCAGCCCGGCTAGCGGGAGGGGAGCCTACGAGCAGTACTTC. This encodes CASSPASGRGAYEQYF.

The chain combines TRBV6-1 with TRBJ1-3; 11 nucleotides line up with TRBD1. V shed 5 bases and J 6 bases; nucleotides not matched to a gene: 6. The germline V gene has CDR1 MNHNS and CDR2 SASEGT. This CDR3 has 15 residues. CDR3 in DNA: TGTGCCAGCAGTAGATCCGGACAGGGGGCAAACACCATATATTTT. It encodes CASSRSGQGANTIYF.

The J gene is TRBJ2-7, the V gene TRBV28; 12 bases are shared with TRBD2. Germline V lookup: CDR1 MDHEN, CDR2 SYDVKM. This CDR3 contains 16 residues. Trimming at V came to 5 bases and at J to 0 bases, leaving 5 bases not matched to a gene. The CDR3 loop reads CASSTGLAGISYEQYF. For the CDR3, the DNA is TGTGCCAGCAGTACCGGACTAGCGGGAATCTCCTACGAGCAGTACTTC.

The V call is TRBV28, the J call TRBJ1-2; D may be TRBD1 (5 bases). Trimming left V 3 bases short and J 6 bases short, with 11 bases between. Germline CDR1 reads MDHEN; CDR2 reads SYDVKM. There are 13 residues in the CDR3. In DNA form, the CDR3 reads TGTGCCAGCAGTTTTCGCAGGGCTCATGGCTACACCTTC. Encoded protein: CASSFRRAHGYTF.

This sequence joins TRBV6-5 and TRBJ2-7; possible D gene TRBD1, 5 bases. The CDR3 has 14 amino acids. V dropped 6 bases and J dropped 2 bases, with 14 bases sitting between them. Germline CDR1 and CDR2: MNHEY and SVGAGI. Here the CDR3 reads CASRPTQATYEQYF. In DNA form, the CDR3 reads TGTGCCAGCAGGCCCACACAGGCCACCTACGAGCAGTACTTC.